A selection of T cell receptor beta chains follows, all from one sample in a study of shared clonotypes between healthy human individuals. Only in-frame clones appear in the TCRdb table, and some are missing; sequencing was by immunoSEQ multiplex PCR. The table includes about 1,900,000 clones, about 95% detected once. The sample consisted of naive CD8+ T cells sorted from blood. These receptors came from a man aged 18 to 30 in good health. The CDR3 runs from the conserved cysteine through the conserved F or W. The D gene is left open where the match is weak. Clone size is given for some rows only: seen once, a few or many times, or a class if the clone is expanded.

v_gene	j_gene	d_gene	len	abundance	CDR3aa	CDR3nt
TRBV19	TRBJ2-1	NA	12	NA	CASRPLGSEQFF	TGTGCCAGTAGACCACTAGGGAGTGAGCAGTTCTTC
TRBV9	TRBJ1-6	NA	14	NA	CASSVGGDISPLHF	TGTGCCAGCAGCGTAGGGGGGGACATTTCACCCCTCCACTTT
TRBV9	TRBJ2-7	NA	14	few	CASSVDGQVYEQYF	TGTGCCAGCAGCGTAGATGGTCAGGTCTACGAGCAGTACTTC
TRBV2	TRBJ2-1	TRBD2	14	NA	CASSEGGGNNEQFF	TGTGCCAGCAGTGAGGGCGGGGGAAACAATGAGCAGTTCTTC
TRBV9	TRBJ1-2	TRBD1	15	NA	CASSVDGTGGFGYTF	TGTGCCAGCAGCGTAGACGGGACAGGGGGCTTTGGCTACACCTTC
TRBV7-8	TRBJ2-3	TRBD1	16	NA	CASSSQGPVFTDTQYF	TGTGCCAGCAGCTCACAGGGGCCGGTGTTCACAGATACGCAGTATTTT
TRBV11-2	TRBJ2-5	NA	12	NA	CASSSLRETQYF	TGTGCCAGCAGCTCCCTCCGCGAGACCCAGTACTTC
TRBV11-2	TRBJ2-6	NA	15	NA	CASSLGLGGANVLTF	TGTGCCAGCAGCTTAGGTCTCGGTGGGGCCAACGTCCTGACTTTC
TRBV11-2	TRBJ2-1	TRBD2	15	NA	CASSWDRGGYNEQFF	TGTGCCAGCAGCTGGGACCGCGGGGGTTACAATGAGCAGTTCTTC
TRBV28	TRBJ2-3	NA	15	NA	CASSLYEASTDTQYF	TGTGCCAGCAGTTTATACGAGGCGAGCACAGATACGCAGTATTTT
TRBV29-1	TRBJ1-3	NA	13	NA	CSVLSSQGNTIYF	TGCAGCGTTCTGTCCAGCCAGGGAAACACCATATATTTT
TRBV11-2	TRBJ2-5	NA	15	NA	CASSLAVRQQETQYF	TGTGCCAGCAGCTTAGCAGTTCGGCAGCAAGAGACCCAGTACTTC
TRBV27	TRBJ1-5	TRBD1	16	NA	CASSSIGQGGNQPQHF	TGTGCCAGCAGTTCCATCGGACAGGGGGGCAATCAGCCCCAGCATTTT
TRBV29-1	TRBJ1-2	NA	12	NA	CSVDGGRNGYTF	TGCAGCGTTGATGGGGGGCGGAATGGCTACACCTTC
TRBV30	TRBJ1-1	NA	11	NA	CAWSAFPEAFF	TGTGCCTGGAGCGCCTTCCCTGAAGCTTTCTTT
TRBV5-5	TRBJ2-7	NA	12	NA	CASSQIPPEQYF	TGTGCCAGCAGCCAGATCCCCCCCGAGCAGTACTTC
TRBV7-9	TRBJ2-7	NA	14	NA	CASNQGGTSYEQYF	TGTGCCAGCAACCAGGGGGGCACGTCCTACGAGCAGTACTTC
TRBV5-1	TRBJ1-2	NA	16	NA	CASSLRAAERHYGYTF	TGCGCCAGCAGCTTGAGGGCAGCCGAGAGGCACTATGGCTACACCTTC
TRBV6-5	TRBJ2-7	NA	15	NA	CASSYSGDGLYEQYF	TGTGCCAGCAGTTACTCAGGGGATGGGCTCTACGAGCAGTACTTC
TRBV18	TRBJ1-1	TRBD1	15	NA	CASSPPGQVHTEAFF	TGTGCCAGCTCACCTCCGGGACAGGTCCACACTGAAGCTTTCTTT
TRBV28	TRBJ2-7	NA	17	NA	CASSLFRDETAGFEQYF	TGTGCCAGCAGTTTATTTCGGGATGAGACCGCAGGGTTCGAGCAGTACTTC
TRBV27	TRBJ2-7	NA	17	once	CASSPVNVQGLSYEQYF	TGTGCCAGCAGTCCCGTGAACGTACAGGGTCTCAGCTACGAGCAGTACTTC
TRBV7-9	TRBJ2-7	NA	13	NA	CASSLGEVNEQYF	TGTGCCAGCAGCTTAGGGGAGGTCAACGAGCAGTACTTC
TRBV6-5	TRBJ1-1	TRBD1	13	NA	CASSLGQYTEAFF	TGTGCCAGCAGCTTGGGACAGTACACTGAAGCTTTCTTT